The sequence of this T cell receptor beta chain was determined in a study of T cell responses to AZD1222 COVID-19 vaccine. Regarding the study as a whole: Females outnumbered males among donors, who were mostly white British; clonal diversity was possibly underestimated.

Sequenced by immunoSEQ multiplex PCR; TCRdb stores in-frame clones only, minus some. Seen here are approximately 99,000 clones, around nine tenths observed once, and the top ten hold about 3%. As regards this clone: The target antigen is unknown.

V was cut by 4 bases and J by 3 bases, with 12 bases left in between. This CDR3 is 15 amino acids long. From germline, CDR1 is LNHDA and CDR2 SQIVND (reference sequence). The chain joins TRBV19 to TRBJ2-2; no definite D call. The origin of this receptor is an adult in good health. Sequenced here: peripheral blood, sampled on day 0 of AZD1222 vaccination. CDR3 in DNA: TGTGCCAGTAGTAGGGCGATGGTGGACACCGGGGAGCTGTTTTTT. Translation gives CASSRAMVDTGELFF.